A single sample is the source of the 5 T cell receptor beta chains below, sequenced in a study of blood T cell repertoires in COVID-19. Libraries were prepared by immunoSEQ multiplex PCR; TCRdb keeps only in-frame clonotypes and omits some of them. The sample lists 55,000 to 65,000 clones; about 86% were seen once. Sequencing was done on a sample of peripheral blood. The receptors derive from a man aged 55 to 69 with acute or convalescent COVID-19.

This sequence joins TRBV19 and TRBJ2-1; D not certain. The ends were cut back, 0 bases at V and 5 bases at J, with 8 bases in the middle. The germline V gene has CDR1 LNHDA and CDR2 SQIVND (reference sequence). The CDR3 totals 14 residues. The CDR3 here is CASSIEAVHNEQFF. The CDR3 region has the DNA TGTGCCAGTAGTATAGAGGCAGTACACAATGAGCAGTTCTTC.

The rearrangement uses TRBV2 and TRBJ2-2; D is possibly TRBD1 (5 bases). The CDR3 is made up of 13 amino acids. Germline values: CDR1 SNHLY, CDR2 FYNNEI. Trimming shortened V by 5 bases and J by 7 bases, and 11 bases separated the two germline ends. CDR3 sequence (DNA): TGTGCCAGCAGTAAGGACACGGGCGGGGAGCTGTTTTTT. The encoded protein is CASSKDTGGELFF.

V and J are TRBV5-1 and TRBJ1-2, with 8 bases aligning to TRBD1. Germline V gene lookup returns CDR1 SGHRS and CDR2 YFSETQ. Losses at the gene ends were 3 bases for V and 7 bases for J; bases not matched to a gene: 11. The CDR3 spans 15 residues. The CDR3 reads CASSSTTGVFAGYTF. CDR3 coding DNA: TGCGCCAGCAGCTCGACGACAGGGGTCTTCGCTGGCTACACCTTC.

A few counts support this clone. V gene TRBV4-1 combines with J gene TRBJ1-1; D not certain. Trimming cost V 0 bases and J 4 bases, with 15 bases left between them. CDR1 MGHRA and CDR2 YSYEKL come from the germline V gene. This CDR3 comprises 16 residues. DNA for the CDR3: TGCGCCAGCAGCCAAGATCCCAGGATGGGTAGCACTGAAGCTTTCTTT. Translating gives CASSQDPRMGSTEAFF.

The V call is TRBV5-8, the J call TRBJ1-5; tentatively, D is TRBD1 (5 bases). Trimming cost V 4 bases and J 2 bases, with 13 bases left between them. Germline values: CDR1 SGHTS, CDR2 YDEGEE. This CDR3 contains 15 residues. The CDR3 coding sequence is TGTGCCAGCAGCAGGGGTCTAGTCGGCAATCAGCCCCAGCATTTT. It translates to CASSRGLVGNQPQHF. The full variable domain, in which reference TRBV5-8 and TRBJ1-5 provide the parts outside the CDR3, is EAGVTQSPTHLIKTRGQQATLRCSPISGHTSVYWYQQALGLGLQFLLWYDEGEERNRGNFPPRFSGRQFPNYSSELNVNALELEDSALYLCASSRGLVGNQPQHFGDGTRLSIL.